This TCR beta chain is drawn from a study of CD8 T cells in ankylosing spondylitis. General study results and limits: Earlier work had already found some motif variants in reactive arthritis synovial fluid and blood. Characteristic, it appeared, of ankylosing spondylitis blood was a TCR beta motif of 7 or 8 highly homologous variants.

This clonotype was found a few times. Its antigen remains unknown. Libraries of TCR beta came from quantitative 5'-RACE with molecular barcodes. In TCRdb, the 5' RACE reads were re-called with MiXCR into one record per CDR3 protein. Of roughly 400,000 distinct CDR3 sequences listed, more than 20% are singletons. The J segment lost 3 bases and the V segment lost 0 bases, leaving 5 bases of the junction unmatched. Germline V gene lookup returns CDR1 DFQATT and CDR2 SNEGSKA (reference sequence). The CDR3 is 14 residues long. The sequenced sample consisted of blood, either unsorted or a sorted T cell fraction (not recorded which). The chain couples TRBV20-1 to TRBJ2-7; TRBD2 aligns across 7 bases. The clonotype comes from a male donor with ankylosing spondylitis. CDR3 in amino acids: CSARDGGLLYEQYF. The CDR3 nucleotides are TGCAGTGCTAGAGATGGGGGACTACTCTACGAGCAGTACTTC.